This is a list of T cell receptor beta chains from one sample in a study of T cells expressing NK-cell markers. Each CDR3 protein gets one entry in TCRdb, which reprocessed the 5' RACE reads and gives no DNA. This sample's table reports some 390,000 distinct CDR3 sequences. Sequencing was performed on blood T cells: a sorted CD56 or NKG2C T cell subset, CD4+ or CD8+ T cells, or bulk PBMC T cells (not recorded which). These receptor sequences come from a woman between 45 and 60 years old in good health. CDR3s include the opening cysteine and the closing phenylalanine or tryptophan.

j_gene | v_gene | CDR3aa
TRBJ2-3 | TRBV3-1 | CASSQDLAGGADTQYF
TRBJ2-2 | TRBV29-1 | CSVLGRGNTGELFF
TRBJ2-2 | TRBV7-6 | CASSLNSGRDTGELFF
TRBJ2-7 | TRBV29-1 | CSALAGESEQYF
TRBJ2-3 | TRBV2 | CASSEKGLLDTQYF
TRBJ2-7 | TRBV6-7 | CASKPSIHEQYF
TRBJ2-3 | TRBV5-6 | CASSLVGTSGRRTDTQYF
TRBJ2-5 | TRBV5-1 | CASSRTGDIQETQYF
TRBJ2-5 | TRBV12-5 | CASGPSGETQYF
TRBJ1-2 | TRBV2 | CARRYRGRTDGYTF
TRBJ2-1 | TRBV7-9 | CASSSRAYGVPNEQFF
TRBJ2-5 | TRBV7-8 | CASSLAKKVETQYF
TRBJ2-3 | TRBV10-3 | CAISDSTATLGTDAQYF
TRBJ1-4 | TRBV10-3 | CAIRGTSSANEKLFF
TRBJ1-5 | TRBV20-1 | CSAQSGYSNQPQHF
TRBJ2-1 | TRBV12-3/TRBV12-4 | CASSFLTSGNEQFF
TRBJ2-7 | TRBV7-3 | CASSLEPRHEQYF
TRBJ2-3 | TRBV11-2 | CASSLDTALDTQYF
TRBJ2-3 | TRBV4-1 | CASSHEGSFSPDTQYF
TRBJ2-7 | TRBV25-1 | CASSRQGSTYEQYF
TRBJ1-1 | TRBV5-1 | CATWGSGDTEAFF
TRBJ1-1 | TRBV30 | CAWSVLGLENTEAFF
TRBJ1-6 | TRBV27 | CASKANSYNSPLHF
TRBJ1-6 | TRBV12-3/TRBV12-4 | CASSFIANSPLHF
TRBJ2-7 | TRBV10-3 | CAISRTSGGAPYEQYF
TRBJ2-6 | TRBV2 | CASSEFTGGANVLTF
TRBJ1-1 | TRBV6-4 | CASSGSGGDTEAFF
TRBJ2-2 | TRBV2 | CASIRSGELFF
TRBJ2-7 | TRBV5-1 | CASSLHLRGLSYEQYF
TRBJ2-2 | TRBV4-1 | CASSQDRVAGELFF
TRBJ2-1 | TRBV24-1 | CATSRTDEQFF
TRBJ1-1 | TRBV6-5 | CASSYLGGDGAFF
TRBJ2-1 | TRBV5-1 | CASSLAYSSYNEQFF
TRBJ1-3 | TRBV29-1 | CSVESGRTTNTIYF
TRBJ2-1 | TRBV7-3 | CASSRVLGGDEQFF
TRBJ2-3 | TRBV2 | CARKLASGTDTQYF
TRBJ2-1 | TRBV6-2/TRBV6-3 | CASSTLSGRAGEQFF
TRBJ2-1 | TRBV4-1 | CASSPVTSGPFYNEQFF
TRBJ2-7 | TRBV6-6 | CASSSTGETPLGEQYF
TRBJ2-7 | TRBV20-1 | CSARDGGGVSYEQYF
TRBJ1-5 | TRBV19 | CASSIQGIYNQPQHF
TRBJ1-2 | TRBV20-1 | CSARDLRTGGGYTF
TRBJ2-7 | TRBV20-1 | CSAQDRRAGGSYEQYF
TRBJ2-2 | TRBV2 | CASSEGTGPGELFF
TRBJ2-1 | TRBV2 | CASGTSGYNEQFF
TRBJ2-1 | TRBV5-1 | CASRPSGRVAGSYNEQFF
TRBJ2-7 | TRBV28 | CASASGYYEQYF
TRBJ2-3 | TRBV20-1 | CSARTGSATQYF
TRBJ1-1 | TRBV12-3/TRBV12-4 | CATIQDSYMNTEAFF
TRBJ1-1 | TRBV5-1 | CASSLVVGPSAEAFF